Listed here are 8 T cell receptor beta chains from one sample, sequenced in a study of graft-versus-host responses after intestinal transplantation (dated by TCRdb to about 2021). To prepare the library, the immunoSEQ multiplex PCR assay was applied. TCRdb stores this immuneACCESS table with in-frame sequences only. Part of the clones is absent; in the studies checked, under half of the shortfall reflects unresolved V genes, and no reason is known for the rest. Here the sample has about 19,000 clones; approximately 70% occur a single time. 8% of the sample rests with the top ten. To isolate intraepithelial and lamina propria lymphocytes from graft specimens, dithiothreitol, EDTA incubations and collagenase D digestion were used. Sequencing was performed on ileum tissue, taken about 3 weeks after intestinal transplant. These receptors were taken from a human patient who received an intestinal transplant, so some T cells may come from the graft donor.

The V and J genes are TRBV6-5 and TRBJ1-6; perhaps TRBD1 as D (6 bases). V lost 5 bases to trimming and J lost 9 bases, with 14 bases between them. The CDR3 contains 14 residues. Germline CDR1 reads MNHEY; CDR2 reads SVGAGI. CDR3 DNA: TGTGCCAGCAGTACGGACAGCTTGATTTCACCCCTCCACTTT. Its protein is CASSTDSLISPLHF.

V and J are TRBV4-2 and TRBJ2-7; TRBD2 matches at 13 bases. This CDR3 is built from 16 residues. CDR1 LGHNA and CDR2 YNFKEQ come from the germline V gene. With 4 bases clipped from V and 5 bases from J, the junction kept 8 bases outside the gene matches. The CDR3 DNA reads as TGTGCCAGCAGCCCCAGGACTAGCGGGGGTCGGAACGAGCAGTACTTC. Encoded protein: CASSPRTSGGRNEQYF.

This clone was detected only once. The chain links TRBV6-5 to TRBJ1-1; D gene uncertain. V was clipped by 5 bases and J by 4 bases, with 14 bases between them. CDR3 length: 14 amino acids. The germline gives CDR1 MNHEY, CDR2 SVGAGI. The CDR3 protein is CASSSMPGSTEAFF. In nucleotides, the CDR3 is TGTGCCAGCAGTAGCATGCCAGGCAGCACTGAAGCTTTCTTT.

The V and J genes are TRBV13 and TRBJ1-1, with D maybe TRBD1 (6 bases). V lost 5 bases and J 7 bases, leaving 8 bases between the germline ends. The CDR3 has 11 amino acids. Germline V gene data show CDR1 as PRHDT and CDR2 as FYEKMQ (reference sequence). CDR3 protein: CASSLTGEAFF. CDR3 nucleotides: TGTGCCAGCAGCCTGACAGGTGAAGCTTTCTTT.

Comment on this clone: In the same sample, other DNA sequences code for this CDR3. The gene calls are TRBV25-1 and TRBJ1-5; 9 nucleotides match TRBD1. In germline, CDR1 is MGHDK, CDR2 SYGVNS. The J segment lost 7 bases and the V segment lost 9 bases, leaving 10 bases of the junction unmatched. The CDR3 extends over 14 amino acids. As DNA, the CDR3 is TGTGCCAGTGCGGAGACAGGGGGAGGCCAGCCCCAGCATTTT. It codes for CASAETGGGQPQHF. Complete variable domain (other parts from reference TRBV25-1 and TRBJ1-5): EADIYQTPRYLVIGTGKKITLECSQTMGHDKMYWYQQDPGMELHLIHYSYGVNSTEKGDLSSESTVSRIRTEHFPLTLESARPSHTSQYLCASAETGGGQPQHFGDGTRLSIL.

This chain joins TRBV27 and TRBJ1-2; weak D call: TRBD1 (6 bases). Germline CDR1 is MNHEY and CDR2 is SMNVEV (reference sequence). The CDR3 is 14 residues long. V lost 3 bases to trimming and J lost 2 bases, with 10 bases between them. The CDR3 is CASSLGGRNYGYTF. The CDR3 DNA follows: TGTGCCAGCAGTTTGGGGGGGCGCAACTATGGCTACACCTTC.

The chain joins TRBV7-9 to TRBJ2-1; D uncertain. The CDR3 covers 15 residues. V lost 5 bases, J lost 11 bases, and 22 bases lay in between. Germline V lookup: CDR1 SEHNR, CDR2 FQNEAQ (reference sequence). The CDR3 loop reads CASSPSPPTTDQQFF. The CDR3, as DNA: TGTGCCAGCAGCCCAAGCCCGCCAACCACAGATCAGCAGTTCTTC.

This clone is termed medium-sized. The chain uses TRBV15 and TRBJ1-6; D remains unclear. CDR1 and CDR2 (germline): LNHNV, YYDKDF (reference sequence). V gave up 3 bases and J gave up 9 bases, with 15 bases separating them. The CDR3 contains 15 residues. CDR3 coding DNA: TGTGCCACCAGCAGTATAGGGAGTCCTAGTTCACCCCTCCACTTT. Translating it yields CATSSIGSPSSPLHF.